This T cell receptor (beta chain) was sequenced during a study of T cells after yellow fever vaccination. Study-level points and caveats: Among primary-vaccination clones, most reappeared after the booster, at 96% for CD4 and approximately 88% for CD8.

The V end lost 5 bases, the J end lost 5 bases, and 16 bases lay between the germline ends. CDR1 and CDR2 from the germline V gene are SGHTA and FQGTGA. This CDR3 spans 14 amino acids. This clonotype was recorded a few times. Its specificity is not known. One entry per CDR3 protein, called by TCRdb with MiXCR from the 5' RACE reads. The data contain hundreds of thousands of distinct CDR3 sequences, around 19% of them singletons. The clonotype comes from a man in his late teens or twenties who received the YFV17D yellow fever vaccine. The V call is TRBV7-3, the J call TRBJ2-7; D is ambiguous. Sequencing was performed on PBMCs, taken before the yellow fever booster vaccination. The CDR3 nucleotides read TGTGCCAGCAGCCCCGGCTCGACCGCGCACGAGCAGTACTTC. This encodes CASSPGSTAHEQYF.